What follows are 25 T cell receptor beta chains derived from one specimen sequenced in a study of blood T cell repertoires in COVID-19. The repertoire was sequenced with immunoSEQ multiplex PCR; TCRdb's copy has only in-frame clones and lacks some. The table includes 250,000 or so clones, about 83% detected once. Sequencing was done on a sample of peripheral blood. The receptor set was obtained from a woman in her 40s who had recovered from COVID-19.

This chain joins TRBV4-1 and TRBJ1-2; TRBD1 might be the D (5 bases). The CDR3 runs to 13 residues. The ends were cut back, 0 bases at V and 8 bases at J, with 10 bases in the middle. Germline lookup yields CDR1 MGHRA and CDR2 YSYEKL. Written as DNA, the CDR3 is TGCGCCAGCAGCCAAGATCATCGGGGGGGCTACACCTTC. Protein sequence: CASSQDHRGGYTF.

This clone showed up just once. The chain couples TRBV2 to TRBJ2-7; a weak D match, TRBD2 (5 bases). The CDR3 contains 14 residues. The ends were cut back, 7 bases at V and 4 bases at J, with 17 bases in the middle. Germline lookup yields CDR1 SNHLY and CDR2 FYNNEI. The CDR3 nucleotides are TGTGCCAGCAAAACGAGGGAAGGAGGATACGAGCAGTACTTC. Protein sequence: CASKTREGGYEQYF.

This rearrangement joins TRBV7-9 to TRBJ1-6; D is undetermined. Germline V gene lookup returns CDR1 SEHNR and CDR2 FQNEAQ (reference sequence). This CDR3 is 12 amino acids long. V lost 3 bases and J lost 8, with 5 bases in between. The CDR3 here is CASSFSDSPLHF. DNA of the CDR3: TGTGCCAGCAGCTTTTCGGATTCACCCCTCCACTTT.

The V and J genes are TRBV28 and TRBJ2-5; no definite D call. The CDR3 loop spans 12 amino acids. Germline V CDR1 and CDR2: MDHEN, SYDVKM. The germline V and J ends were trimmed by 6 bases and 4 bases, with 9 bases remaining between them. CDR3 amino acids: CASSPGRETQYF. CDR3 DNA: TGTGCCAGCAGCCCAGGAAGAGAGACCCAGTACTTC.

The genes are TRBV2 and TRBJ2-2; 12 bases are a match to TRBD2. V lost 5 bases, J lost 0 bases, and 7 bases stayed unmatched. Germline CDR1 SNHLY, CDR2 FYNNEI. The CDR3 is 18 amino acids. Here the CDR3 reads CASSLTSGGSANTGELFF. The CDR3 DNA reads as TGTGCCAGCAGTTTGACTAGCGGGGGTTCAGCGAACACCGGGGAGCTGTTTTTT.

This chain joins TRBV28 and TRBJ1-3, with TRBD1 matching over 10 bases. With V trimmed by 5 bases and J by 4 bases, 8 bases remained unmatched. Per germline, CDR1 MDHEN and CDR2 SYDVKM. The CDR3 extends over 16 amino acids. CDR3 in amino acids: CASSPPGQGRGNTIYF. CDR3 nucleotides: TGTGCCAGCAGTCCTCCGGGACAGGGGAGAGGAAACACCATATATTTT.

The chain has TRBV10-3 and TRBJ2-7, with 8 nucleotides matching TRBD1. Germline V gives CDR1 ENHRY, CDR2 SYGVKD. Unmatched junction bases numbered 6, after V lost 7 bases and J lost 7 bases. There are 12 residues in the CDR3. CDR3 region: CAIKPTGGEQYF. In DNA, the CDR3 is TGTGCCATCAAGCCAACAGGGGGGGAGCAGTACTTC.

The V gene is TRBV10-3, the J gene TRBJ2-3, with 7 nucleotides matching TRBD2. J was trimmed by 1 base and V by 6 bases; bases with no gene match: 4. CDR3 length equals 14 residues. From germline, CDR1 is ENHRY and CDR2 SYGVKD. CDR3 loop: CAIRVTSGTDTQYF. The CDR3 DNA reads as TGTGCCATCAGAGTAACTAGCGGCACAGATACGCAGTATTTT.

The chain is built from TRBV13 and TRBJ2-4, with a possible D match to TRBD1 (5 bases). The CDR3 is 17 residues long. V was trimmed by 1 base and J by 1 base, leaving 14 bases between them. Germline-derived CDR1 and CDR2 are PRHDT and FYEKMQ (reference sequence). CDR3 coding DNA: TGTGCCAGCAGCTTAGAGGGGCTAATCGGTGCCAAAAACATTCAGTACTTC. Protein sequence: CASSLEGLIGAKNIQYF.

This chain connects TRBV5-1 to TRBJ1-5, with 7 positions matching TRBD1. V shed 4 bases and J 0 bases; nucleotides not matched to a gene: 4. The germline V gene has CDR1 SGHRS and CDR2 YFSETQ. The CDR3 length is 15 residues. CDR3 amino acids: CASSIAGGSNQPQHF. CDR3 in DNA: TGCGCCAGCAGCATCGCAGGGGGTAGCAATCAGCCCCAGCATTTT.

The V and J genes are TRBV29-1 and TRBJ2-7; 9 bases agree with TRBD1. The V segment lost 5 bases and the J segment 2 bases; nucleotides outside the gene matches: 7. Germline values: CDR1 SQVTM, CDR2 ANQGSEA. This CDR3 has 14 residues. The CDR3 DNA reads TGCAGCGTTACCCGGGACAGGGTGACCTACGAGCAGTACTTC. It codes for CSVTRDRVTYEQYF.

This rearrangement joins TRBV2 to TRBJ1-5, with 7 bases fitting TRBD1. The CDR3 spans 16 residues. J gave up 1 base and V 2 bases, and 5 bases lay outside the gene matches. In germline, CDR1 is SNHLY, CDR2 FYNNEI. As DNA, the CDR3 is TGTGCCAGCAGTGAATCCAACAGGGGAAGCAATCAGCCCCAGCATTTT. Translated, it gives CASSESNRGSNQPQHF.

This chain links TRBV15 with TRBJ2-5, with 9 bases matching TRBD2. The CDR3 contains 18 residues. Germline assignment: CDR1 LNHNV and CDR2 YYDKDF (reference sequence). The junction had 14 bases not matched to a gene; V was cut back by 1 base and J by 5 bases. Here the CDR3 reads CATSRGGGLAGLQETQYF. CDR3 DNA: TGTGCCACCAGCAGAGGGGGGGGTCTAGCGGGGCTCCAGGAGACCCAGTACTTC.

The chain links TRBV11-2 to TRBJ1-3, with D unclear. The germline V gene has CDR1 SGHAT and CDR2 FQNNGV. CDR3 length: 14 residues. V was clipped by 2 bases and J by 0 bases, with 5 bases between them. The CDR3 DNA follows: TGTGCCAGCAGCTTATTAGTCTCTGGAAACACCATATATTTT. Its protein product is CASSLLVSGNTIYF. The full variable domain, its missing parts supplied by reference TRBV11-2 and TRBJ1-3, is EAGVAQSPRYKIIEKRQSVAFWCNPISGHATLYWYQQILGQGPKLLIQFQNNGVVDDSQLPKDRFSAERLKGVDSTLKIQPAKLEDSAVYLCASSLLVSGNTIYFGEGSWLTVV.

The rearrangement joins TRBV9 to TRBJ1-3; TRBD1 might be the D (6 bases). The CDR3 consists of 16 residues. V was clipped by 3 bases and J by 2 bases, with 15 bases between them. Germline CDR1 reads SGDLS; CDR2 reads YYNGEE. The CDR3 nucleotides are TGTGCCAGCAGCGCTTTACAGGGCGCGACTGGAAACACCATATATTTT. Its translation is CASSALQGATGNTIYF.

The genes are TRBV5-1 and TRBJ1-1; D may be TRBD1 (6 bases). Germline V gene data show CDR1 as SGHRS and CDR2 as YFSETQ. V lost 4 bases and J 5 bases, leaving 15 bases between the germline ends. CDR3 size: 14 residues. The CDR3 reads CASSIQGEGTEAFF. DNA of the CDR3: TGCGCCAGCAGCATACAGGGAGAAGGGACTGAAGCTTTCTTT.

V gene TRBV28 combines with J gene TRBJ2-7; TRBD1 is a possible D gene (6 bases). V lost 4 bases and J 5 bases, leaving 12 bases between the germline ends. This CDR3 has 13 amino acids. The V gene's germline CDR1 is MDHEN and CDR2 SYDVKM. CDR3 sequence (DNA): TGTGCCAGCAGTTCACAGGGAACCCACGAGCAGTACTTC. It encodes CASSSQGTHEQYF.

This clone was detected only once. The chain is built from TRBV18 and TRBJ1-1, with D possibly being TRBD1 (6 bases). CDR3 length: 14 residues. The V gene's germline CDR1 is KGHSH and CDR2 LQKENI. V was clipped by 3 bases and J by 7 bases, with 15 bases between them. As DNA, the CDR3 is TGTGCCAGCTCACCCGGCTTAGGGGGGGATGAAGCTTTCTTT. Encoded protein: CASSPGLGGDEAFF.

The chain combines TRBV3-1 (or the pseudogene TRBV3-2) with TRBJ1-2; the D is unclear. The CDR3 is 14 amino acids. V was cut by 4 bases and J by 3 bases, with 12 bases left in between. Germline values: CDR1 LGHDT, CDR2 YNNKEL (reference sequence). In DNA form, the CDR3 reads TGTGCCAGCAGCCTGGTCGGGATAGACTATGGCTACACCTTC. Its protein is CASSLVGIDYGYTF.

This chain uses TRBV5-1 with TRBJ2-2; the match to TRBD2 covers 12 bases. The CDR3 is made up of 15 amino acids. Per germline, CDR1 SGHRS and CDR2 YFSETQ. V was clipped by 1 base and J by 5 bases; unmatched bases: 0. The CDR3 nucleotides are TGCGCCAGCAGCTTGCTAGCGGGGGGGACCGGGGAGCTGTTTTTT. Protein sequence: CASSLLAGGTGELFF.

CDR3 protein: CASSEPRGRANTIYF. The CDR3 nucleotides read TGTGCCAGCAGTGAACCCAGGGGACGGGCAAACACCATATATTTT. The chain links TRBV25-1 to TRBJ1-3; a weak D match, TRBD1 (6 bases). The CDR3 length is 15 residues. Looked up from germline, CDR1 is MGHDK and CDR2 is SYGVNS. Trimming stripped 2 bases from V and 6 bases from J, with 14 bases between.

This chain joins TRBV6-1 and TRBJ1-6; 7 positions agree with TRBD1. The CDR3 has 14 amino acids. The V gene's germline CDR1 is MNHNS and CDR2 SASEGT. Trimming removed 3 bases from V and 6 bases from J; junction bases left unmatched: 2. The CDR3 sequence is CASSETGTNSPLHF. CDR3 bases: TGTGCCAGCAGTGAGACAGGGACTAATTCACCCCTCCACTTT.

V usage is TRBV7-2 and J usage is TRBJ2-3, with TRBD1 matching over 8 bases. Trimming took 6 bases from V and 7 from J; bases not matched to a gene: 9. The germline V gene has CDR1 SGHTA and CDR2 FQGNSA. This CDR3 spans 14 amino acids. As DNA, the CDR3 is TGTGCCAGCAGTAATCCGGGACAGGTCCATACGCAGTATTTT. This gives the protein CASSNPGQVHTQYF.

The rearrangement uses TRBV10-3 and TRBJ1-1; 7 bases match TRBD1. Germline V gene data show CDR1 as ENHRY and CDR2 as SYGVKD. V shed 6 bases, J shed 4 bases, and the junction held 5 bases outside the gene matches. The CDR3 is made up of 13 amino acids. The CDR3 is CAISGTEGTEAFF. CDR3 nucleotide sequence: TGTGCCATCAGCGGGACAGAGGGCACTGAAGCTTTCTTT.

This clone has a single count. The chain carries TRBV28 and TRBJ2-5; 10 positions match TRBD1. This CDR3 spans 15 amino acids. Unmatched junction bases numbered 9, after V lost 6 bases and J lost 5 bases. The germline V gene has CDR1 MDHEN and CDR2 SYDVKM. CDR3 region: CASRDSGQGVETQYF. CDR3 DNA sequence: TGTGCCAGCAGGGATTCCGGACAGGGGGTCGAGACCCAGTACTTC.